This T cell receptor (beta chain) is from a study of response to subunit inactivated influenza vaccine. TCRdb ran MiXCR on the RT-PCR reads and lists one entry per CDR3 protein. The profile covers a few hundred thousand distinct CDR3 sequences, with 20% to 25% appearing a single time and 9.5% to 13% taken by the ten largest. The table lists this clonotype with a few counts. The antigen is not known. Study-wide results and limits: Researchers suggested that each seasonal influenza vaccination recruits few new T cells.

V lost 6 bases and J lost 1, with 15 bases in between. This CDR3 comprises 14 residues. In germline, CDR1 is SQVTM, CDR2 ANQGSEA. Material: PBMCs from blood, obtained less than 22 months after vaccination. This TCR was sampled from a man between 50 and 69 years old who received an inactivated influenza vaccine. V and J are TRBV29-1 and TRBJ1-1, with D hard to call. CDR3 amino acids: CSVTFGSGNTEAFF. The CDR3 nucleotides read TGCAGCGTGACCTTTGGGTCAGGGAACACTGAAGCTTTCTTT.